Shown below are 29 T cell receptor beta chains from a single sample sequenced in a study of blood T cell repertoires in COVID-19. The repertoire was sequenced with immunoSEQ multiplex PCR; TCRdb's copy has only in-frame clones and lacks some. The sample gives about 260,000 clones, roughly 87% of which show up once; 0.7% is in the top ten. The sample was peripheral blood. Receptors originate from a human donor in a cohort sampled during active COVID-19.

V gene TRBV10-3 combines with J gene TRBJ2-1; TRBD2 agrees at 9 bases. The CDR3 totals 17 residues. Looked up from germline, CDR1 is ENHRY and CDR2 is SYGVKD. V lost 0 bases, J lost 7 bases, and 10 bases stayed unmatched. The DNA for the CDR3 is TGTGCCATCAGTGAGTCTAACTGGGGTAGCGGGAGTAATGAGCAGTTCTTC. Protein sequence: CAISESNWGSGSNEQFF.

The CDR3 sequence is CSVARLSPQETQYF. The DNA for the CDR3 is TGCAGCGTTGCCCGACTGTCCCCCCAAGAGACCCAGTACTTC. The chain uses TRBV29-1 and TRBJ2-5; D remains ambiguous. CDR1 is SQVTM and CDR2 is ANQGSEA in the germline V gene. This CDR3 contains 14 residues. V was cut by 4 bases and J by 1 base, with 13 bases left in between. Filled out from reference TRBV29-1 and TRBJ2-5, the complete variable domain reads SAVISQKPSRDICQRGTSLTIQCQVDSQVTMMFWYRQQPGQSLTLIATANQGSEATYESGFVIDKFPISRPNLTFSTLTVSNMSPEDSSIYLCSVARLSPQETQYFGPGTRLLVL.

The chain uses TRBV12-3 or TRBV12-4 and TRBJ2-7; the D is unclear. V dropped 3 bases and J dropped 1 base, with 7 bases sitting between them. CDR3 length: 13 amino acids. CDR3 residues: CASSFEQSYEQYF. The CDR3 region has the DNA TGTGCCAGCAGTTTCGAACAATCCTACGAGCAGTACTTC.

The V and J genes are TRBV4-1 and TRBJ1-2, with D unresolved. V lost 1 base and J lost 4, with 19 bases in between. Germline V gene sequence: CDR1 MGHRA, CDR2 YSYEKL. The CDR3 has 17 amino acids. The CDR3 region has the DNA TGCGCCAGCAGCCAAGCTTCCGAGGTTTCCCCTTTCTATGGCTACACCTTC. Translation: CASSQASEVSPFYGYTF.

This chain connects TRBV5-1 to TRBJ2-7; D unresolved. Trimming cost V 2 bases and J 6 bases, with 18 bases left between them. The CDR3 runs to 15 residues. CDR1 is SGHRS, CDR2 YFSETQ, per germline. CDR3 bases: TGCGCCAGCAGCTTTAATTCTTTACGGGTTGGCGAGCAGTACTTC. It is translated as CASSFNSLRVGEQYF.

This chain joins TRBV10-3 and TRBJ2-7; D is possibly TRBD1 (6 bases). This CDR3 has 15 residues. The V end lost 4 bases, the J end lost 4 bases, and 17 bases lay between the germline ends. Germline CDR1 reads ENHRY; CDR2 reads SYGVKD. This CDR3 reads CAISGVGHSTYEQYF. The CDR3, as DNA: TGTGCCATCAGTGGTGTGGGACACAGCACTTACGAGCAGTACTTC.

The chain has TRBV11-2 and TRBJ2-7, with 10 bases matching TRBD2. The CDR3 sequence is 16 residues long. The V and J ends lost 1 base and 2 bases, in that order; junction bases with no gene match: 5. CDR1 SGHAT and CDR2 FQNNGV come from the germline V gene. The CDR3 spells CASSLGAGGPPYEQYF. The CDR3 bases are TGTGCCAGCAGCTTAGGAGCGGGAGGGCCACCCTACGAGCAGTACTTC.

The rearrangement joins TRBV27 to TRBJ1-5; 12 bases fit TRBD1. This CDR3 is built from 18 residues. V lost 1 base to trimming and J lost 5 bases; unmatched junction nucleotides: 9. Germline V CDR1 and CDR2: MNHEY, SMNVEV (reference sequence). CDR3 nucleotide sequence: TGTGCCAGCAGTTTATATAGTGGGGGACAGGGGGCAGATCAGCCCCAGCATTTT. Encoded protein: CASSLYSGGQGADQPQHF.

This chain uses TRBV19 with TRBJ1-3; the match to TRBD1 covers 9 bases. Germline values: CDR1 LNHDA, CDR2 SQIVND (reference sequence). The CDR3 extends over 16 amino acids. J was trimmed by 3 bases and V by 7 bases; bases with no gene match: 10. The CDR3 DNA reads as TGTGCCAGTATGGAAAACCCGGGACAGGGTGGAAACACCATATATTTT. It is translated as CASMENPGQGGNTIYF.

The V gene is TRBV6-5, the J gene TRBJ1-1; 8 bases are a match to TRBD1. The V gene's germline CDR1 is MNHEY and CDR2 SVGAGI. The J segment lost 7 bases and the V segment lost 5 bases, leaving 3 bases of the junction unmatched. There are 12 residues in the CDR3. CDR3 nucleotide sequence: TGTGCCAGCAGTACAGGGACAGGTGAAGCTTTCTTT. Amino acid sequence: CASSTGTGEAFF.

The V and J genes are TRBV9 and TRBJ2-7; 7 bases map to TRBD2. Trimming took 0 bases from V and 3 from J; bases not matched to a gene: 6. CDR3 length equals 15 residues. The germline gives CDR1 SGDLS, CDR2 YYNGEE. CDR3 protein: CASSVGDYANYEQYF. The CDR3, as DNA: TGTGCCAGCAGCGTAGGGGACTACGCGAACTACGAGCAGTACTTC. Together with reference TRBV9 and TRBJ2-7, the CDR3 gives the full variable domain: DSGVTQTPKHLITATGQRVTLRCSPRSGDLSVYWYQQSLDQGLQFLIQYYNGEERAKGNILERFSAQQFPDLHSELNLSSLELGDSALYFCASSVGDYANYEQYFGPGTRLTVT.

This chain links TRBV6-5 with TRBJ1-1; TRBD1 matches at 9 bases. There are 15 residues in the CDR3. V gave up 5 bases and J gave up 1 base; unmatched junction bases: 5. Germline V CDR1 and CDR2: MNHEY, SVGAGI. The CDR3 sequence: CASSQQGAANTEAFF. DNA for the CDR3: TGTGCCAGCAGTCAACAGGGGGCTGCGAACACTGAAGCTTTCTTT.

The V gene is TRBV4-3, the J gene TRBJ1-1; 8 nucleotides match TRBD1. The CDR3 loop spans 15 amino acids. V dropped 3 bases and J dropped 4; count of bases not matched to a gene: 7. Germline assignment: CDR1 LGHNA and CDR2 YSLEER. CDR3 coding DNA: TGCGCCAGCAGCCAGCAGACAGGGGTAGGCACTGAAGCTTTCTTT. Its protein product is CASSQQTGVGTEAFF.

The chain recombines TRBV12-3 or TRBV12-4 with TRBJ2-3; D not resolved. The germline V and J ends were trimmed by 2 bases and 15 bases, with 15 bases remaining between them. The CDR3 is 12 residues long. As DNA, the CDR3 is TGTGCCAGCAGTTTATACGTATCCAGTTTCTATTTT. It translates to CASSLYVSSFYF.

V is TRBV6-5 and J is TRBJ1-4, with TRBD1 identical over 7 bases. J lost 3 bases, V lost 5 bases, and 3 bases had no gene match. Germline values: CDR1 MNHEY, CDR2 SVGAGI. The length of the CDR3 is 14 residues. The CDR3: CASSQQGSNEKLFF. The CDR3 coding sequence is TGTGCCAGCAGTCAACAGGGGTCTAATGAAAAACTGTTTTTT.

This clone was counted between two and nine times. CDR3 amino acids: CASTEGGFSNQPQHF. The CDR3 bases are TGTGCCAGCACCGAAGGGGGATTCAGCAATCAGCCCCAGCATTTT. The chain carries TRBV28 and TRBJ1-5, with D tentatively TRBD1 (6 bases). This CDR3 region has 15 residues. CDR1 and CDR2 (germline): MDHEN, SYDVKM. Trimming took off 7 bases at V and 1 base at J, with 14 bases between the two ends.

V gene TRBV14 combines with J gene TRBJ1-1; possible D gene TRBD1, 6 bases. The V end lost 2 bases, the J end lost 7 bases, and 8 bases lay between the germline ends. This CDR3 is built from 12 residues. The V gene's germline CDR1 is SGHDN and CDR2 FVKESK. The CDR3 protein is CASSQTGIEAFF. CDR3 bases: TGTGCCAGCAGCCAAACAGGGATTGAAGCTTTCTTT.

In DNA form, the CDR3 reads TGTGCCAGCAGTGGGCTAGCGGGGGGCGTGTACGAGCAGTACTTC. It specifies CASSGLAGGVYEQYF. This rearrangement joins TRBV2 to TRBJ2-7, with TRBD2 identical over 11 bases. CDR1 and CDR2 (germline): SNHLY, FYNNEI. This CDR3 has 15 amino acids. V trimming: 4 bases; J trimming: 4 bases; junction bases outside the gene matches: 6.

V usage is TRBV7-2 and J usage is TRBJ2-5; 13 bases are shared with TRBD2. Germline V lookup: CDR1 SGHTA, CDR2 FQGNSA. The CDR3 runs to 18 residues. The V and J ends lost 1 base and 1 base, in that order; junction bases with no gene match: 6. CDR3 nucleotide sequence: TGTGCCAGCAGCTTAGATCGGACTAGCGGGGGCCTCCAAGAGACCCAGTACTTC. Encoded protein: CASSLDRTSGGLQETQYF.

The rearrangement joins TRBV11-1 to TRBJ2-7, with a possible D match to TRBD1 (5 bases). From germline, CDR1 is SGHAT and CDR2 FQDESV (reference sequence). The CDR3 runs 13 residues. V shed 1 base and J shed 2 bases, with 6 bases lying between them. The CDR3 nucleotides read TGTGCCAGCAGCTTAGTGGGGCCCTACGAGCAGTACTTC. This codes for CASSLVGPYEQYF.

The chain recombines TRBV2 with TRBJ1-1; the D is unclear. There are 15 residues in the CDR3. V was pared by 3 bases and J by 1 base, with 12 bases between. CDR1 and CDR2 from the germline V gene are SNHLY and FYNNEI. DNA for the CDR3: TGTGCCAGCAGTGACCTTTTGAGGGAGAACACTGAAGCTTTCTTT. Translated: CASSDLLRENTEAFF.

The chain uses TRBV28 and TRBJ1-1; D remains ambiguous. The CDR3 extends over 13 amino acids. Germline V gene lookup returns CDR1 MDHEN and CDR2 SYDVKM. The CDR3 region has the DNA TGTGTAGCGCACCGGACTCCGAACACTGAAGCTTTCTTT. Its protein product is CVAHRTPNTEAFF.

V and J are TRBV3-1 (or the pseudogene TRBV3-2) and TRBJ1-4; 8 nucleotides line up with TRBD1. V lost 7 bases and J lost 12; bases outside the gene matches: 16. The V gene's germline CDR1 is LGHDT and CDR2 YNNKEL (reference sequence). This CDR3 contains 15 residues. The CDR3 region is CASNARTGPLGELFF. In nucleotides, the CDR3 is TGTGCCAGCAACGCTCGGACAGGGCCTTTAGGGGAACTGTTTTTT.

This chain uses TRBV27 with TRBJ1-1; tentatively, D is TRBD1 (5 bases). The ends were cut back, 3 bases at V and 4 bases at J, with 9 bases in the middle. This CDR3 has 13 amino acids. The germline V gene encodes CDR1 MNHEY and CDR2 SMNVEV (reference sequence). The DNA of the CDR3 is TGTGCCAGCAGTTTTGGGGGGACCACTGAAGCTTTCTTT. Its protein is CASSFGGTTEAFF.

CDR3 residues: CAWSGTVYFYGYTF. CDR3 DNA: TGTGCCTGGAGTGGAACAGTTTACTTCTATGGCTACACCTTC. V gene TRBV30 combines with J gene TRBJ1-2; D uncertain. This CDR3 is built from 14 residues. V dropped 1 base and J dropped 4 bases, with 13 bases sitting between them. CDR1 is GTSNPN and CDR2 is SVGIG in the germline V gene (reference sequence).

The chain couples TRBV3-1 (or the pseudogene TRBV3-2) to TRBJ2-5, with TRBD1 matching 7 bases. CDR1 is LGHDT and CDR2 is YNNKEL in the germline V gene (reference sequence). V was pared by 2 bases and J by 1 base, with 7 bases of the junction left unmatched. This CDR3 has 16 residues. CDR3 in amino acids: CASSQFIRDSQETQYF. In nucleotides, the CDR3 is TGTGCCAGCAGCCAATTTATCCGGGACAGCCAAGAGACCCAGTACTTC.

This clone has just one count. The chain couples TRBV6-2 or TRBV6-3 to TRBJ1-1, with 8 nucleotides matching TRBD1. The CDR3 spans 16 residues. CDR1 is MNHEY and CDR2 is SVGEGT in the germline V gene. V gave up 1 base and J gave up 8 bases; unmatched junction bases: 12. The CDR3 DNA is TGTGCCAGCAGTTACTTCGGAAGGGACAGGCGAGAAGAAGCTTTCTTT. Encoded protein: CASSYFGRDRREEAFF.

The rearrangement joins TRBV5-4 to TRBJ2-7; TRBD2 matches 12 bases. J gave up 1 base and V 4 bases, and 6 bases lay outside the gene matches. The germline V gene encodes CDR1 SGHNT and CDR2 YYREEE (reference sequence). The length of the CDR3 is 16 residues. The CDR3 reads CASSHPTSGGSYEQYF. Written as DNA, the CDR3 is TGTGCCAGCAGCCACCCTACTAGCGGGGGGTCCTACGAGCAGTACTTC.

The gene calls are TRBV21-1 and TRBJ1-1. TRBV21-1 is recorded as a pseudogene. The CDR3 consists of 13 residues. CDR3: CASSTWRNTEAFF. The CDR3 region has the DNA TGTGCCAGCAGCACTTGGAGAAACACTGAAGCTTTCTTT.